This T cell receptor (beta chain) emerged from a study of cytomegalovirus exposure and HLA in healthy donors. Study findings and constraints: Specific recognition of CMV antigens was confirmed in vitro for a few chains (all CMV-associated).

The PCR was carried out with 60 Vbeta primers and 13 Jbeta primers. The repertoire was sequenced with immunoSEQ multiplex PCR; TCRdb's copy has only in-frame clones and lacks some. The table has over 200,000 clones, more than 75% seen once. For this clone: The antigen is unknown. A read error may produce the germline difference seen at one junction end.

This CDR3 spans 14 amino acids. Germline V gene sequence: CDR1 SEHNR, CDR2 FQNEAQ (reference sequence). This sequence was found in a male donor in good health and CMV-seronegative. Sequences were obtained from PBMCs. The chain links TRBV7-9 to TRBJ1-2, with 9 bases aligning to TRBD1. CDR3 region: CSSSSEGTGSGYTF. In DNA form, the CDR3 reads TGTTCCAGCAGCTCCGAAGGGACAGGGAGTGGCTACACCTTC.